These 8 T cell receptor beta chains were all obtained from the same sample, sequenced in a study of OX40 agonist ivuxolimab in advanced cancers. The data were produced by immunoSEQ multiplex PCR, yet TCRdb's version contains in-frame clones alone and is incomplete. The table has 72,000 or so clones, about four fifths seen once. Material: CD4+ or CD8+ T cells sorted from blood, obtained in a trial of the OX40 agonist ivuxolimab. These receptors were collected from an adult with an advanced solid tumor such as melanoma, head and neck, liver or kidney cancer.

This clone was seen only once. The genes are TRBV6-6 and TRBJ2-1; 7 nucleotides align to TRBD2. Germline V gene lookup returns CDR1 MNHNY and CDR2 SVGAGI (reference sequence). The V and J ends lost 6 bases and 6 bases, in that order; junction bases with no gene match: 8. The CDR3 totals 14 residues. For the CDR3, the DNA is TGTGCCAGCAGCCCCTCACTAGCGATCAATGAGCAGTTCTTC. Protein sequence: CASSPSLAINEQFF.

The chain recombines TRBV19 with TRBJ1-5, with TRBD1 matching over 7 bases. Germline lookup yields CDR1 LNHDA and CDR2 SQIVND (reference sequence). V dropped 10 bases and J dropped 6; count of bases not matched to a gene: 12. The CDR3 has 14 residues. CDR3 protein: CATAPAGGSQPQHF. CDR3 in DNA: TGTGCCACCGCTCCTGCAGGGGGAAGTCAGCCCCAGCATTTT.

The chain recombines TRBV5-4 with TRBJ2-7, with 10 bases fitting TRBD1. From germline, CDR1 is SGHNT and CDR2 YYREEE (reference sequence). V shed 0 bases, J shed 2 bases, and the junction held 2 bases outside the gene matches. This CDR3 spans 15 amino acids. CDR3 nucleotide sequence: TGTGCCAGCAGCTTGGGTGGACAGGGGGCCTACGAGCAGTACTTC. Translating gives CASSLGGQGAYEQYF.

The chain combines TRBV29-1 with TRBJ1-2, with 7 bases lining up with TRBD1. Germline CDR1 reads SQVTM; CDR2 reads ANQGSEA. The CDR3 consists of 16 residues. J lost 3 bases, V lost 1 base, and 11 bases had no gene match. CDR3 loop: CSVEARQGVLHYGYTF. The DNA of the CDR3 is TGCAGCGTTGAAGCACGGCAGGGGGTTTTGCACTATGGCTACACCTTC. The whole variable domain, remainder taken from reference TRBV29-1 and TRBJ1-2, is SAVISQKPSRDICQRGTSLTIQCQVDSQVTMMFWYRQQPGQSLTLIATANQGSEATYESGFVIDKFPISRPNLTFSTLTVSNMSPEDSSIYLCSVEARQGVLHYGYTFGSGTRLTVV.

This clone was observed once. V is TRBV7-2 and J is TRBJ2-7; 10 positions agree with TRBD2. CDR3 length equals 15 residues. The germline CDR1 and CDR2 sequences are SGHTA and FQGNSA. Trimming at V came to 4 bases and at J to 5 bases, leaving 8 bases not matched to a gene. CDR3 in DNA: TGTGCCAGCAGCTACAGCGGGGGGGGTCCCCACGAGCAGTACTTC. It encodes CASSYSGGGPHEQYF.

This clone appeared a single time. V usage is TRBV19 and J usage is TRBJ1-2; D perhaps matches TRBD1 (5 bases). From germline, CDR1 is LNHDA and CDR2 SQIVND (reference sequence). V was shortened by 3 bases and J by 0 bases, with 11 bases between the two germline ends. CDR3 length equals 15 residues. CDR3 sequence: CASSMAGKANYGYTF. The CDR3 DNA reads TGTGCCAGTAGTATGGCAGGGAAGGCTAACTATGGCTACACCTTC.

Here the CDR3 reads CASSPTVNEQFF. The CDR3 nucleotides are TGTGCCAGCTCACCCACGGTCAATGAGCAGTTCTTC. This chain connects TRBV18 to TRBJ2-1; the D is unclear. The CDR3 contains 12 residues. V was cut by 3 bases and J by 6 bases, with 6 bases left in between. The V gene's germline CDR1 is KGHSH and CDR2 LQKENI. Together with reference TRBV18 and TRBJ2-1, the CDR3 gives the full variable domain: NAGVMQNPRHLVRRRGQEARLRCSPMKGHSHVYWYRQLPEEGLKFMVYLQKENIIDESGMPKERFSAEFPKEGPSILRIQQVVRGDSAAYFCASSPTVNEQFFGPGTRLTVL.

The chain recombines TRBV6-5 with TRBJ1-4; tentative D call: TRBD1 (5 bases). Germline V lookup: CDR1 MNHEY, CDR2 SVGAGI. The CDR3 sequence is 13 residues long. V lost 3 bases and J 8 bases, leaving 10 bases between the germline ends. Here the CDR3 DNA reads TGTGCCAGCAGTTATCTCAGGGCGGAAAAACTGTTTTTT. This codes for CASSYLRAEKLFF.